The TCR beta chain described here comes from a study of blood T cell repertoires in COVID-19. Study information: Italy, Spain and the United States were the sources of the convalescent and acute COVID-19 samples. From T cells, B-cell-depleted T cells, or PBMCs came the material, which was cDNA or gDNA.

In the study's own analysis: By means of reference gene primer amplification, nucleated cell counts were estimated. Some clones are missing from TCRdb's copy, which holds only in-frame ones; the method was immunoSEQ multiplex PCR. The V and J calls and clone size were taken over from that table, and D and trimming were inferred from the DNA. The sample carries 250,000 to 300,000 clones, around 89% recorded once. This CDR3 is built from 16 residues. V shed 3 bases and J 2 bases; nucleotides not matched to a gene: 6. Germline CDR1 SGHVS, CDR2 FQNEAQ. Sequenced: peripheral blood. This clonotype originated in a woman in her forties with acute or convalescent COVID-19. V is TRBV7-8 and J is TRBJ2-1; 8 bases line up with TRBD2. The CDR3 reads CASSFLAGGAYNEQFF. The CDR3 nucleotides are TGTGCCAGCAGCTTCCTCGCCGGGGGGGCCTACAATGAGCAGTTCTTC.